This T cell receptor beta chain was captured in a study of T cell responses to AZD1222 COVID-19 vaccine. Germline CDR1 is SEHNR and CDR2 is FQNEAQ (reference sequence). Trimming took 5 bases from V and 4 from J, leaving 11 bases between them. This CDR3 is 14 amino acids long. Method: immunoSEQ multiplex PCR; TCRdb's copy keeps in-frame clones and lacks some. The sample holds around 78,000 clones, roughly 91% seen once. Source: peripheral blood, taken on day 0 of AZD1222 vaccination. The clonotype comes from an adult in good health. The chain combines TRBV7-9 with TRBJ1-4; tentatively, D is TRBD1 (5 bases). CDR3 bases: TGTGCCAGCAGCCCGGGACTTGTTAATGAAAAACTGTTTTTT. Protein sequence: CASSPGLVNEKLFF.